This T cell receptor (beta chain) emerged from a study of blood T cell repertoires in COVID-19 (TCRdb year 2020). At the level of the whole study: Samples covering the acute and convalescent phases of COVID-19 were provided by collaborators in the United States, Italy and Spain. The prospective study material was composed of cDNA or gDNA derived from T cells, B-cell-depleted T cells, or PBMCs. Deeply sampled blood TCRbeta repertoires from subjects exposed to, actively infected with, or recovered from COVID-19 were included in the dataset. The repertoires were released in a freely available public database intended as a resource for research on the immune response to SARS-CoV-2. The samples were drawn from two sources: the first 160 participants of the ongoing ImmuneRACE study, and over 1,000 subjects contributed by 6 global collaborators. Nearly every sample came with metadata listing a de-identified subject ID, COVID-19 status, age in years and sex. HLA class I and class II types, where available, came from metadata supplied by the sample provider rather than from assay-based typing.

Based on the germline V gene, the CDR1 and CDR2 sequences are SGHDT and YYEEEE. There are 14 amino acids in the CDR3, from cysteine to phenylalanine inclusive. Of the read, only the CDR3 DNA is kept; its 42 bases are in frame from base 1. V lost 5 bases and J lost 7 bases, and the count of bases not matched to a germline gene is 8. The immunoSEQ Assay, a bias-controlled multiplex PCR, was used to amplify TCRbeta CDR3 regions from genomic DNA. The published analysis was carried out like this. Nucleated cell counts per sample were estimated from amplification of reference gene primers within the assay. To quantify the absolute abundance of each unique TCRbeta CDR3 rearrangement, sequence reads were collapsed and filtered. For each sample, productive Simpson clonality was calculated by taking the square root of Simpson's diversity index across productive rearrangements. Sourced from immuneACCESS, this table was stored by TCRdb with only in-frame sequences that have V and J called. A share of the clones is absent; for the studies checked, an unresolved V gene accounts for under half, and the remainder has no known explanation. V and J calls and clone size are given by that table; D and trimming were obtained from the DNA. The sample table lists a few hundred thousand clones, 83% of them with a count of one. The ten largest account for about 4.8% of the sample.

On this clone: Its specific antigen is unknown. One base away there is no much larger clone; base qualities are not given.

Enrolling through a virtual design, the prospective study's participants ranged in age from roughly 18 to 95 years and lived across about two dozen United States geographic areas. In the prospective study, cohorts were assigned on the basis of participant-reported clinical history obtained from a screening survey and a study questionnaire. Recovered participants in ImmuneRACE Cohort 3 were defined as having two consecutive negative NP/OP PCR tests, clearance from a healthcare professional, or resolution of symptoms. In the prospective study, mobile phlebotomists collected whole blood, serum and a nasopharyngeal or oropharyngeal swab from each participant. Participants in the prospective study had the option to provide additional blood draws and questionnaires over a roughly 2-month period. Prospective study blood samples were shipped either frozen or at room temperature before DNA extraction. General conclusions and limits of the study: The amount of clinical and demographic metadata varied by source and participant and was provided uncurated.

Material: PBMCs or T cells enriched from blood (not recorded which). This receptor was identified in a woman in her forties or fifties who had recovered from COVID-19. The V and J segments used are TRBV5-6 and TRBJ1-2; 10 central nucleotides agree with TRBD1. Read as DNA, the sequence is TGTGCCAGCAGTCCGACAGGGGGCGCGGCTGGCTACACCTTC. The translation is CASSPTGGAAGYTF. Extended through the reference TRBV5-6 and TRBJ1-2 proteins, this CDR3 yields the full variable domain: DAGVTQSPTHLIKTRGQQVTLRCSPKSGHDTVSWYQQALGQGPQFIFQYYEEEERQRGNFPDRFSGHQFPNYSSELNVNALLLGDSALYLCASSPTGGAAGYTFGSGTRLTVV.